This is a list of T cell receptor beta chains from one sample in a study of cytomegalovirus exposure and HLA in healthy donors. Assay: immunoSEQ multiplex PCR; the TCRdb copy retains only in-frame clones and omits some. The data contain about 220,000 clones, 75% to 90% of them seen just once; the ten biggest clones take up 0.71%. The sample was PBMCs. These receptor sequences come from a boy aged 2-15 years in good health and CMV-seronegative. Each CDR3 is given with its conserved first and last residue. The order of the fields is clone size, D gene, J gene, V gene, CDR3 DNA, CDR3 protein. D genes are given only for firm matches. Size is stated for part of the rows, as once, few or many counts, or as a class when the clone is expanded.

size: NA
D: NA
J: TRBJ2-2
V: TRBV11-2
DNA: TGTGCCAGCAGCCTTGGACAGCCCGGGGAGCTGTTTTTT
CDR3: CASSLGQPGELFF

size: NA
D: TRBD2
J: TRBJ2-5
V: TRBV5-4
DNA: TGTGCCAGCAGCTTGGCCAAGGGACTAAAAGAGACCCAGTACTTC
CDR3: CASSLAKGLKETQYF

size: NA
D: NA
J: TRBJ1-1
V: TRBV9
DNA: TGTGCCAGCAGCGTAGTGCAGGGCGCAATGAACACTGAAGCTTTCTTT
CDR3: CASSVVQGAMNTEAFF

size: NA
D: TRBD1
J: TRBJ1-2
V: TRBV5-6
DNA: TGTGCCAGCAGAGGACAGGTGGAACCTAACTATGGCTACACCTTC
CDR3: CASRGQVEPNYGYTF

size: NA
D: TRBD1
J: TRBJ1-2
V: TRBV29-1
DNA: TGCAGCGTCGAAACAGGGGGCGAAGACTATGGCTACACCTTC
CDR3: CSVETGGEDYGYTF

size: NA
D: NA
J: TRBJ1-2
V: TRBV28
DNA: TGTGCCAGCAGTTTAGGCATCTGGACTCACTATGGCTACACCTTC
CDR3: CASSLGIWTHYGYTF

size: NA
D: NA
J: TRBJ2-7
V: TRBV12-5
DNA: TGTGCTAGTGGTTTGGACGGTGGACGGGGCGAGCAGTACTTC
CDR3: CASGLDGGRGEQYF

size: once
D: NA
J: TRBJ2-1
V: TRBV7-9
DNA: TGTGCCAGCAGCTTAGCGAGGGAAGTGAATGAGCAGTTCTTC
CDR3: CASSLAREVNEQFF

size: NA
D: NA
J: TRBJ2-5
V: TRBV13
DNA: TGTGCCAGCAGCTTAGGCCTTCGACAGTTGCAAGAGACCCAGTACTTC
CDR3: CASSLGLRQLQETQYF

size: NA
D: NA
J: TRBJ2-7
V: TRBV19
DNA: TGTGCCAGTAGTAATGTGGGAGCCGCCTACGAGCAGTACTTC
CDR3: CASSNVGAAYEQYF

size: NA
D: TRBD2
J: TRBJ2-3
V: TRBV4-2
DNA: TGTGCCAGCAGCCAACCTGGGACTAGCGGGGATGATACGCAGTATTTT
CDR3: CASSQPGTSGDDTQYF

size: NA
D: TRBD2
J: TRBJ2-5
V: TRBV7-8
DNA: TGTGCCAGCAGCCGGCGGGGGACCCTCTACCAAGAGACCCAGTACTTC
CDR3: CASSRRGTLYQETQYF

size: NA
D: TRBD2
J: TRBJ2-3
V: TRBV5-4
DNA: TGTGCCAGCAGCTACCCGATACTAGCGGGGGGCACAGATACGCAGTATTTT
CDR3: CASSYPILAGGTDTQYF

size: NA
D: NA
J: TRBJ1-2
V: TRBV4-1
DNA: TGCGCCAGCAGCTATAGACACCATTCAACGGGAGGCTACACCTTC
CDR3: CASSYRHHSTGGYTF

size: NA
D: NA
J: TRBJ1-1
V: TRBV11-2
DNA: TGTGCCAGCGGACTAAGGGGTGGCACTGAAGCTTTCTTT
CDR3: CASGLRGGTEAFF

size: NA
D: NA
J: TRBJ2-2
V: TRBV7-9
DNA: TGTGCCAGCAGCCACTCAGGGGACCCGGCAGGTGCCGGGGAGCTGTTTTTT
CDR3: CASSHSGDPAGAGELFF

size: NA
D: NA
J: TRBJ2-7
V: TRBV6-5
DNA: TGTGCCAGCAGCTTAGACAGTAAACCCTACGAGCAGTACTTC
CDR3: CASSLDSKPYEQYF

size: NA
D: NA
J: TRBJ1-2
V: TRBV6-6
DNA: TGTGCCGGTTCAAACTCTAACTATGGCTACACCTTC
CDR3: CAGSNSNYGYTF

size: NA
D: TRBD1
J: TRBJ1-2
V: TRBV7-9
DNA: TGTGCCAGCAGCGAAGAGGAGGGGGCGGACTATGGCTACACCTTC
CDR3: CASSEEEGADYGYTF

size: once
D: TRBD2
J: TRBJ2-7
V: TRBV6-5
DNA: TGTGCCAGCAGGACGGGAGGGAGGGAATACGAGCAGTACTTC
CDR3: CASRTGGREYEQYF

size: NA
D: NA
J: TRBJ2-2
V: TRBV7-9
DNA: TGTGCCAGCAGCCCCGCCTTAGGGGAAACCGGGGAGCTGTTTTTT
CDR3: CASSPALGETGELFF

size: NA
D: NA
J: TRBJ2-3
V: TRBV11-2
DNA: TGTGCCAGCAGCTTAGTACAGTACACAGATACGCAGTATTTT
CDR3: CASSLVQYTDTQYF

size: NA
D: NA
J: TRBJ2-1
V: TRBV19
DNA: TGTGCCAGTAGTAACCGGGACATCGACAATGAGCAGTTCTTC
CDR3: CASSNRDIDNEQFF

size: once
D: TRBD1
J: TRBJ2-5
V: TRBV2
DNA: TGTGCCAGCAGTGAAGCGCCAGGGGGTTCAGAGAGGGAAGAGACCCAGTACTTC
CDR3: CASSEAPGGSEREETQYF

size: few
D: NA
J: TRBJ1-1
V: TRBV10-1
DNA: TGCGCCAGCAGTGAGTTGGCGGGGATAGGTGAAGCTTTCTTT
CDR3: CASSELAGIGEAFF

size: NA
D: NA
J: TRBJ1-5
V: TRBV7-9
DNA: TGTGCCAGCAGCTTAGGATTGCAGGGTTGGAATCAGCCCCAGCATTTT
CDR3: CASSLGLQGWNQPQHF

size: NA
D: TRBD1
J: TRBJ2-7
V: TRBV13
DNA: TGTGCCAGCAGCTCGGGACAGACCTCACCCTACGAGCAGTACTTC
CDR3: CASSSGQTSPYEQYF

size: few
D: NA
J: TRBJ1-1
V: TRBV5-6
DNA: TGTGCCAGCAGCCCCGGGAACACTGAAGCTTTCTTT
CDR3: CASSPGNTEAFF

size: NA
D: NA
J: TRBJ1-2
V: TRBV29-1
DNA: TGCAGCGTCCCAGAACAGGGCGGAAGGGGCTACACCTTC
CDR3: CSVPEQGGRGYTF

size: NA
D: TRBD1
J: TRBJ1-2
V: TRBV9
DNA: TGTGCCAGCAGCCCAAGGACAGGGGTCTCATATGGCTACACCTTC
CDR3: CASSPRTGVSYGYTF

size: once
D: NA
J: TRBJ1-5
V: TRBV19
DNA: TGTGCCAGTACCACAGGAGTTTATCAGCCCCAGCATTTT
CDR3: CASTTGVYQPQHF

size: once
D: TRBD1
J: TRBJ2-1
V: TRBV19
DNA: TGTGCCAGTAGTATAGATCGAGACAGGGGGCGCGGTGAGCAGTTCTTC
CDR3: CASSIDRDRGRGEQFF

size: few
D: TRBD1
J: TRBJ1-1
V: TRBV29-1
DNA: TGCAGCGTGGCAGGGGGCGCGGGTGAAGCTTTCTTT
CDR3: CSVAGGAGEAFF

size: NA
D: TRBD2
J: TRBJ2-7
V: TRBV19
DNA: TGTGCCAGTAGTACCGCGATCATCAGCGGGACTACCTACGAGCAGTACTTC
CDR3: CASSTAIISGTTYEQYF

size: NA
D: NA
J: TRBJ1-5
V: TRBV2
DNA: TGTGCCAGCCGGGACACAAATCAGCCCCAGCATTTT
CDR3: CASRDTNQPQHF

size: few
D: NA
J: TRBJ1-5
V: TRBV5-6
DNA: TGTGCCAGCAGCTTGGGACAGACTTTATGGCCCCAGCATTTT
CDR3: CASSLGQTLWPQHF

size: NA
D: TRBD1
J: TRBJ1-6
V: TRBV5-1
DNA: TGCGCCAGCAGCTCCGGACAGGGGGGGAATAATTCACCCCTCCACTTT
CDR3: CASSSGQGGNNSPLHF

size: NA
D: TRBD1
J: TRBJ2-1
V: TRBV5-1
DNA: TGCGCCAGCAGCTTCCGGGACAGGGGCCTCAATGAGCAGTTCTTC
CDR3: CASSFRDRGLNEQFF

size: NA
D: TRBD1
J: TRBJ2-3
V: TRBV25-1
DNA: TGTGCCAGCAGTGACTCCGGGACAGGGATTAGCACAGATACGCAGTATTTT
CDR3: CASSDSGTGISTDTQYF

size: NA
D: NA
J: TRBJ1-6
V: TRBV13
DNA: TGTGCCAGCAGCCCCAGCGGGGGTGATTTTTCACCCCTCCACTTT
CDR3: CASSPSGGDFSPLHF

size: NA
D: NA
J: TRBJ2-2
V: TRBV9
DNA: TGTGCCAGCAGGCCGGGGGACCCGTCCACCGGGGAGCTGTTTTTT
CDR3: CASRPGDPSTGELFF

size: NA
D: NA
J: TRBJ1-2
V: TRBV25-1
DNA: TGTGCCAGCAGTGGGGGGCAGGGTTATAGCTACACCTTC
CDR3: CASSGGQGYSYTF

size: NA
D: NA
J: TRBJ1-4
V: TRBV30
DNA: TGTGCCTCGGGCGAGGGCGGCTTGGGCGAAAAACTGTTTTTT
CDR3: CASGEGGLGEKLFF

size: few
D: TRBD2
J: TRBJ2-7
V: TRBV5-4
DNA: TGTGCCAGCAGCTTCAAGGGAGGGCCGGAGGACGAGCAGTACTTC
CDR3: CASSFKGGPEDEQYF

size: NA
D: NA
J: TRBJ1-6
V: TRBV7-9
DNA: TGTGCCAGCAAGGAGAGTTTTTCCAATAATTCACCCCTCCACTTT
CDR3: CASKESFSNNSPLHF

size: NA
D: TRBD2
J: TRBJ2-7
V: TRBV11-2
DNA: TGTGCCAGCAGCTGGGGACCCGGGACTAGCGGTCACGAGCAGTACTTC
CDR3: CASSWGPGTSGHEQYF

size: NA
D: NA
J: TRBJ2-7
V: TRBV5-5
DNA: TGTGCCAGCAGCTTGGAGGTAGCTTCGCCCTACGAGCAGTACTTC
CDR3: CASSLEVASPYEQYF

size: NA
D: NA
J: TRBJ1-2
V: TRBV4-1
DNA: TGCGCCAGCAGCCAAGACCGGGTCGACAACTATGGCTACACCTTC
CDR3: CASSQDRVDNYGYTF

size: NA
D: NA
J: TRBJ2-2
V: TRBV5-1
DNA: TGCGCCAGCAGCTTGGAAGGCGGTCTCACCGGGGAGCTGTTTTTT
CDR3: CASSLEGGLTGELFF

size: NA
D: TRBD2
J: TRBJ2-5
V: TRBV11-2
DNA: TGTGCCAGCAGCTTTTACGGGGGGGATGAGACCCAGTACTTC
CDR3: CASSFYGGDETQYF

size: few
D: TRBD2
J: TRBJ2-2
V: TRBV6-6
DNA: TGTGCCAGCAGTTACAGGCGGGAGTACTACACCGGGGAGCTGTTTTTT
CDR3: CASSYRREYYTGELFF

size: few
D: TRBD1
J: TRBJ1-1
V: TRBV4-2
DNA: TGTGCCAGCAGCCAAGATTCAGACAGGGCTACTGAAGCTTTCTTT
CDR3: CASSQDSDRATEAFF

size: NA
D: TRBD2
J: TRBJ2-3
V: TRBV5-4
DNA: TGTGCCAGCAGCTTGGGGACTAGCGTTTTGGATACGCAGTATTTT
CDR3: CASSLGTSVLDTQYF